The 21 T cell receptor beta chains listed next were all sequenced from one sample in a study of cytomegalovirus exposure and HLA in healthy donors. 13 Jbeta primers and 60 Vbeta primers were used for the PCR. The method was immunoSEQ multiplex PCR; TCRdb's version includes in-frame clones alone and lacks a portion of them. The table shows around 140,000 clones, with 75% to 80% occurring only once. The sample consisted of PBMCs. The receptors were gathered from an older woman in good health and CMV-seronegative.

On this clone: Within the sample, other DNA sequences also encode this same CDR3. This chain links TRBV6-6 with TRBJ2-4; D is uncertain. Germline V lookup: CDR1 MNHNY, CDR2 SVGAGI (reference sequence). This CDR3 spans 12 amino acids. Deletions cut 6 bases from V and 8 bases from J, with 11 bases between. DNA for the CDR3: TGTGCCAGCAGCTTAAATTCAGACATTCAGTACTTC. Translated: CASSLNSDIQYF.

The chain combines TRBV6-5 with TRBJ2-3; 7 nucleotides match TRBD2. Germline V lookup: CDR1 MNHEY, CDR2 SVGAGI. There are 13 residues in the CDR3. V gave up 7 bases and J gave up 1 base; unmatched junction bases: 2. The CDR3 sequence: CASMAGGTDTQYF. The CDR3 region has the DNA TGTGCCAGCATGGCGGGGGGCACAGATACGCAGTATTTT.

The chain is built from TRBV5-1 and TRBJ2-7; TRBD2 aligns across 8 bases. CDR3 length equals 16 residues. With 4 bases clipped from V and 3 bases from J, the junction kept 12 bases outside the gene matches. Germline V gene data show CDR1 as SGHRS and CDR2 as YFSETQ. CDR3 bases: TGCGCCAGCAGCCCTACGGGTAAAAGCGGGAGCTACGAGCAGTACTTC. This encodes CASSPTGKSGSYEQYF. The full variable domain, rest sourced from reference TRBV5-1 and TRBJ2-7, is KAGVTQTPRYLIKTRGQQVTLSCSPISGHRSVSWYQQTPGQGLQFLFEYFSETQRNKGNFPGRFSGRQFSNSRSEMNVSTLELGDSALYLCASSPTGKSGSYEQYFGPGTRLTVT.

This clone was detected once. The J gene is TRBJ2-2, the V gene TRBV2, with 8 bases identical to TRBD2. Germline trimming cut 7 bases from V and 4 bases from J; bases unmatched to any gene: 5. The CDR3 spans 14 residues. Germline V lookup: CDR1 SNHLY, CDR2 FYNNEI. In nucleotides, the CDR3 is TGTGCCAGCATGAGCGGGAGACGCACCGGGGAGCTGTTTTTT. Its protein is CASMSGRRTGELFF. The whole variable domain, filled in from reference TRBV2 and TRBJ2-2, reads EPEVTQTPSHQVTQMGQEVILRCVPISNHLYFYWYRQILGQKVEFLVSFYNNEISEKSEIFDDQFSVERPDGSNFTLKIRSTKLEDSAMYFCASMSGRRTGELFFGEGSRLTVL.

With regard to this clone: At the DNA level, this CDR3 is encoded by other sequences in the same sample as well. The J gene is TRBJ1-2, the V gene TRBV11-2, with D perhaps TRBD1 (5 bases). The ends were cut back, 3 bases at V and 1 base at J, with 6 bases in the middle. Germline lookup yields CDR1 SGHAT and CDR2 FQNNGV. CDR3 length: 13 residues. CDR3 coding DNA: TGTGCCAGCAGCTTGGGGGGTAACTATGGCTACACCTTC. Translating gives CASSLGGNYGYTF.

This chain joins TRBV28 and TRBJ1-2, with 7 bases identical to TRBD1. The junction had 13 bases not matched to a gene; V was cut back by 3 bases and J by 0 bases. Per the germline V gene, CDR1 is MDHEN and CDR2 is SYDVKM. CDR3 length equals 18 residues. In DNA, the CDR3 is TGTGCCAGCAGTTTGCAGACGGACAGGTGGAGGACTAACTATGGCTACACCTTC. Its protein product is CASSLQTDRWRTNYGYTF.

The V gene is TRBV5-1, the J gene TRBJ1-1; possible D gene TRBD1, 6 bases. V lost 2 bases and J 7 bases, leaving 15 bases between the germline ends. The CDR3 is 14 residues long. The germline CDR1 and CDR2 sequences are SGHRS and YFSETQ. The CDR3: CASSFIRGEGEAFF. CDR3 bases: TGCGCCAGCAGCTTTATCAGGGGTGAGGGTGAAGCTTTCTTT.

The chain is built from TRBV9 and TRBJ1-5; 8 bases are a match to TRBD1. The germline V gene encodes CDR1 SGDLS and CDR2 YYNGEE. The CDR3 runs 15 residues. V was clipped by 4 bases and J by 0 bases; unmatched bases: 3. The CDR3 DNA is TGTGCCAGCAGCTCAGGGGGCCTTAGCAATCAGCCCCAGCATTTT. Protein product: CASSSGGLSNQPQHF.

This CDR3 is CASSYSDSSYNEQFF. CDR3 nucleotide sequence: TGTGCCAGCAGTTACTCGGACAGCTCCTACAATGAGCAGTTCTTC. The J gene is TRBJ2-1, the V gene TRBV6-6; tentative D call: TRBD1 (6 bases). Between the trimmed V and J ends, which lost 0 bases and 0 bases, there was a span of 6 bases. Germline CDR1 is MNHNY and CDR2 is SVGAGI (reference sequence). CDR3 length equals 15 residues.

The CDR3 is CASSWGTSGSTDTQYF. The CDR3 nucleotides are TGTGCCAGCAGCTGGGGGACTAGCGGAAGCACAGATACGCAGTATTTT. This sequence joins TRBV5-8 and TRBJ2-3; 11 nucleotides agree with TRBD2. With 3 bases clipped from V and 0 bases from J, the junction kept 3 bases outside the gene matches. CDR3 length: 16 residues. Germline-derived CDR1 and CDR2 are SGHTS and YDEGEE.

This clone has more than one count but fewer than ten. This chain joins TRBV5-1 and TRBJ2-7; 12 nucleotides agree with TRBD2. Germline CDR1 and CDR2: SGHRS and YFSETQ. The CDR3 contains 16 residues. Germline trimming cut 0 bases from V and 5 bases from J; bases unmatched to any gene: 6. Here the CDR3 reads CASSLGLAGVVHEQYF. For the CDR3, the DNA is TGCGCCAGCAGCTTGGGACTAGCGGGAGTGGTCCACGAGCAGTACTTC.

The chain links TRBV28 to TRBJ1-1; D is undetermined. Germline CDR1 and CDR2: MDHEN and SYDVKM. Trimming cost V 5 bases and J 1 base, with 11 bases left between them. The CDR3 totals 14 residues. The CDR3 nucleotides read TGTGCCAGCAGTATGCTAACAGAGAACACTGAAGCTTTCTTT. It encodes CASSMLTENTEAFF.

J is TRBJ1-3 and V is TRBV5-1; 9 positions match TRBD1. Germline CDR1 reads SGHRS; CDR2 reads YFSETQ. The CDR3 extends over 16 amino acids. The V segment lost 4 bases and the J segment 4 bases; nucleotides outside the gene matches: 9. The CDR3 protein is CASSSGQGIYGNTIYF. In DNA form, the CDR3 reads TGCGCCAGCAGCAGCGGACAGGGGATATACGGAAACACCATATATTTT.

This clone has just a few counts. The gene calls are TRBV28 and TRBJ1-2; TRBD1 matches at 9 bases. There are 16 residues in the CDR3. Germline lookup yields CDR1 MDHEN and CDR2 SYDVKM. V trimming: 4 bases; J trimming: 11 bases; junction bases outside the gene matches: 17. The CDR3 sequence is CASSSPGTGIHMLYTF. CDR3 coding DNA: TGTGCCAGCAGTTCACCCGGGACAGGGATACATATGCTTTACACCTTC.

The gene calls are TRBV14 and TRBJ1-1, with D possibly being TRBD1 (5 bases). CDR3 length: 13 residues. With 3 bases removed from V and 6 bases from J, the gap between germline ends came to 11 bases. Germline CDR1 SGHDN, CDR2 FVKESK. CDR3 loop: CASSHRTGPEAFF. The CDR3, as DNA: TGTGCCAGCAGCCATCGCACAGGCCCTGAAGCTTTCTTT.

The chain has TRBV5-1 and TRBJ1-1; D might be TRBD1 (5 bases). Germline CDR1 and CDR2: SGHRS and YFSETQ. There are 14 residues in the CDR3. V shed 4 bases and J shed 4 bases, with 14 bases lying between them. The CDR3 reads CASSAGGGGTEAFF. The CDR3 nucleotides are TGCGCCAGCAGCGCCGGGGGGGGAGGCACTGAAGCTTTCTTT.

The V gene is TRBV7-9, the J gene TRBJ1-5, with 7 nucleotides matching TRBD1. This CDR3 spans 12 amino acids. V shed 11 bases and J 3 bases; nucleotides not matched to a gene: 4. Germline CDR1 reads SEHNR; CDR2 reads FQNEAQ (reference sequence). The CDR3: CASQGVNQPQHF. In DNA form, the CDR3 reads TGTGCCTCCCAGGGGGTCAATCAGCCCCAGCATTTT.

The chain couples TRBV6-1 to TRBJ2-2; D might be TRBD2 (5 bases). Trimming stripped 3 bases from V and 9 bases from J, with 14 bases between. Germline V lookup: CDR1 MNHNS, CDR2 SASEGT. The CDR3 loop spans 14 amino acids. Here the CDR3 DNA reads TGTGCCAGCAGTGAGCCGGCGGGTAATAGGGAGCTGTTTTTT. Protein: CASSEPAGNRELFF.

This clone has a handful of counts. The chain recombines TRBV27 with TRBJ1-2, with 8 nucleotides matching TRBD1. The germline V gene encodes CDR1 MNHEY and CDR2 SMNVEV (reference sequence). The CDR3 covers 15 residues. V lost 3 bases, J lost 7 bases, and 10 bases stayed unmatched. The CDR3 sequence is CASSFNGQGHTGYTF. Here the CDR3 DNA reads TGTGCCAGCAGTTTCAACGGACAGGGTCATACTGGCTACACCTTC.

The chain carries TRBV6-5 and TRBJ1-1; a possible D gene is TRBD1 (5 bases). Trimming took 1 base from V and 1 from J, leaving 13 bases between them. Germline CDR1 MNHEY, CDR2 SVGAGI. The length of the CDR3 is 16 residues. CDR3 residues: CASSYWGSQPNTEAFF. The CDR3 nucleotides read TGTGCCAGCAGTTACTGGGGCTCCCAGCCGAACACTGAAGCTTTCTTT.

J is TRBJ2-5 and V is TRBV7-8, with 7 nucleotides matching TRBD2. This CDR3 is 13 amino acids long. Germline assignment: CDR1 SGHVS and CDR2 FQNEAQ. V was clipped by 7 bases and J by 5 bases; unmatched bases: 7. This CDR3 is CASTKRGLETQYF. In DNA, the CDR3 is TGTGCCAGCACCAAGCGGGGCCTGGAGACCCAGTACTTC.